Listed below are T cell receptor beta chains from one sample, sequenced in a study of control samples from healthy donors and cancer patients. Clones were sequenced by immunoSEQ multiplex PCR, and TCRdb holds only the in-frame ones, with some missing. The table shows 65,000 to 75,000 clones, with about 90% occurring only once. Sequencing was done on a sample of blood. The receptors were sampled from a woman aged 45 to 65 in good health. CDR3s include the opening cysteine and the closing phenylalanine or tryptophan. The D gene is left open where the match is weak.

cdr3_aa: CASETSKSNTGELFF
cdr3_nt: TGTGCCAGCGAGACTAGCAAATCGAACACCGGGGAGCTGTTTTTT
j_call: TRBJ2-2
v_call: TRBV28
d_call: TRBD2

cdr3_aa: CAISESGGEETQYF
cdr3_nt: TGTGCCATCAGTGAGTCAGGAGGAGAAGAGACCCAGTACTTC
j_call: TRBJ2-5
v_call: TRBV10-3
d_call: -

cdr3_aa: CATSIKILGTEAFF
cdr3_nt: TGTGCCACCAGCATCAAGATTCTCGGCACTGAAGCTTTCTTT
j_call: TRBJ1-1
v_call: TRBV15
d_call: -

cdr3_aa: CASSRWGGSGTQYF
cdr3_nt: TGTGCCAGCAGCCGCTGGGGGGGGTCGGGGACCCAGTACTTC
j_call: TRBJ2-5
v_call: TRBV14
d_call: TRBD2

cdr3_aa: CASSLGGANYGYTF
cdr3_nt: TGCGCCAGCAGCTTAGGAGGAGCTAACTATGGCTACACCTTC
j_call: TRBJ1-2
v_call: TRBV5-1
d_call: -

cdr3_aa: CASSQGLAGPQETQYF
cdr3_nt: TGTGCCAGCAGCCAAGGGCTAGCGGGACCGCAAGAGACCCAGTACTTC
j_call: TRBJ2-5
v_call: TRBV3-1/TRBV3-2
d_call: TRBD2

cdr3_aa: CSVEGPDSLQYF
cdr3_nt: TGCAGCGTTGAAGGTCCAGACTCGTTGCAGTACTTC
j_call: TRBJ2-7
v_call: TRBV29-1
d_call: -

cdr3_aa: CASRTDGLRREKLFF
cdr3_nt: TGCGCCAGCAGGACCGACGGTTTACGGAGGGAAAAACTGTTTTTT
j_call: TRBJ1-4
v_call: TRBV5-1
d_call: -

cdr3_aa: CATSGPRGSEAFF
cdr3_nt: TGTGCCACCAGCGGGCCCCGGGGTTCGGAAGCTTTCTTT
j_call: TRBJ1-1
v_call: TRBV15
d_call: -

cdr3_aa: CASSREGGTGYNEQFF
cdr3_nt: TGTGCCAGTTCCAGGGAGGGGGGGACAGGCTACAATGAGCAGTTCTTC
j_call: TRBJ2-1
v_call: TRBV27
d_call: -

cdr3_aa: CASSSLTSGSGDEQFF
cdr3_nt: TGTGCCAGCAGTTCCTTGACTAGCGGGAGTGGTGATGAGCAGTTCTTC
j_call: TRBJ2-1
v_call: TRBV28
d_call: TRBD2

cdr3_aa: CASTQEGQGSETQYF
cdr3_nt: TGTGCCAGCACCCAAGAGGGACAGGGATCAGAGACCCAGTACTTC
j_call: TRBJ2-5
v_call: TRBV2
d_call: TRBD1

cdr3_aa: CASSRTGGTDTQYF
cdr3_nt: TGTGCCAGCAGCCGGACAGGGGGCACAGATACGCAGTATTTT
j_call: TRBJ2-3
v_call: TRBV27
d_call: TRBD1

cdr3_aa: CASSSTGLRTGGRTGELFF
cdr3_nt: TGTGCCAGCAGCAGCACAGGGCTGAGGACGGGAGGGCGGACCGGGGAGCTGTTTTTT
j_call: TRBJ2-2
v_call: TRBV7-9
d_call: TRBD2

cdr3_aa: CASSSGSSHEKLFF
cdr3_nt: TGTGCCAGCAGCTCAGGGTCTAGCCATGAAAAACTGTTTTTT
j_call: TRBJ1-4
v_call: TRBV28
d_call: -

cdr3_aa: CSVEQGQNIQYF
cdr3_nt: TGCAGCGTTGAACAGGGTCAGAACATTCAGTACTTC
j_call: TRBJ2-4
v_call: TRBV29-1
d_call: -

cdr3_aa: CAWSVRGDRAYEQYF
cdr3_nt: TGTGCCTGGAGTGTAAGGGGGGACAGGGCATACGAGCAGTACTTC
j_call: TRBJ2-7
v_call: TRBV30
d_call: TRBD1

cdr3_aa: CSVYSGTSSYEQYF
cdr3_nt: TGCAGCGTTTACTCCGGGACTAGCAGCTACGAGCAGTACTTC
j_call: TRBJ2-7
v_call: TRBV29-1
d_call: TRBD2

cdr3_aa: CASSYSGTPNYGYTF
cdr3_nt: TGTGCCAGCAGTTACTCGGGGACACCAAACTATGGCTACACCTTC
j_call: TRBJ1-2
v_call: TRBV6-6
d_call: -

cdr3_aa: CASSFGNQPGETQYF
cdr3_nt: TGTGCCAGCAGCTTTGGGAATCAGCCTGGGGAGACCCAGTACTTC
j_call: TRBJ2-5
v_call: TRBV7-9
d_call: -

cdr3_aa: CASSVDRGLSTEAFF
cdr3_nt: TGTGCCAGCAGTGTCGACAGGGGATTAAGTACTGAAGCTTTCTTT
j_call: TRBJ1-1
v_call: TRBV2
d_call: TRBD1

cdr3_aa: CAISDLAVNEQFF
cdr3_nt: TGTGCCATCAGTGACCTGGCCGTCAATGAGCAGTTCTTC
j_call: TRBJ2-1
v_call: TRBV10-3
d_call: -

cdr3_aa: CASSNRDTDTQYF
cdr3_nt: TGCGCCAGCAGCAACCGGGACACAGATACGCAGTATTTT
j_call: TRBJ2-3
v_call: TRBV5-1
d_call: -

cdr3_aa: CASSQGSRGTDTGMNTEAFF
cdr3_nt: TGCGCCAGCAGCCAAGGCAGCCGAGGGACGGACACTGGCATGAACACTGAAGCTTTCTTT
j_call: TRBJ1-1
v_call: TRBV4-1
d_call: -

cdr3_aa: CASSRDRGEQYF
cdr3_nt: TGTGCCAGCAGCCGGGACCGGGGGGAGCAGTACTTC
j_call: TRBJ2-7
v_call: TRBV6-5
d_call: -

cdr3_aa: CSVGQASGNTIYF
cdr3_nt: TGCAGCGTTGGACAGGCCTCTGGAAACACCATATATTTT
j_call: TRBJ1-3
v_call: TRBV29-1
d_call: -